Below, one T cell receptor (beta chain) is given with its context. Libraries were prepared by immunoSEQ multiplex PCR; TCRdb keeps only in-frame clonotypes and omits some of them. This table has about 88,000 clones, about nine tenths appearing once. This entry belongs to a study of technical replicates of blood from a handful of donors. Trimming removed 6 bases from V and 0 bases from J, with 15 bases in between. CDR3 size: 16 residues. From germline, CDR1 is MDHEN and CDR2 SYDVKM. This receptor was taken from a human donor in good health. The rearrangement uses TRBV28 and TRBJ1-3, with a weak D call TRBD1 (5 bases). The sequencing sample was made of T cells isolated from PBMCs. CDR3 sequence (DNA): TGTGCCAGCAGAAGCTGGACAAGGGTCTCTGGAAACACCATATATTTT. It codes for CASRSWTRVSGNTIYF. The variable domain in full, with the rest retrieved from reference TRBV28 and TRBJ1-3, is DVKVTQSSRYLVKRTGEKVFLECVQDMDHENMFWYRQDPGLGLRLIYFSYDVKMKEKGDIPEGYSVSREKKERFSLILESASTNQTSMYLCASRSWTRVSGNTIYFGEGSWLTVV.